Sequencing of this T cell receptor (beta chain) was carried out in a study of blood T cell repertoires in COVID-19. Data came from immunoSEQ multiplex PCR; TCRdb stores just in-frame clones and leaves some out. This sample carries over 300,000 clones, nearly 90% of them seen once, and the ten largest clones take roughly 6.8%. The germline V and J ends were trimmed by 1 base and 4 bases, with 13 bases remaining between them. The germline V gene has CDR1 SGHTA and CDR2 FQGTGA. The CDR3 spans 16 residues. This clone was detected a few times. Input material: peripheral blood. The sequence was obtained from a man aged 18 to 29 with active or convalescent COVID-19. This chain uses TRBV7-3 with TRBJ2-2, with TRBD2 as a possible D gene (6 bases). The CDR3 here is CASSLSTSFSTGELFF. CDR3 DNA: TGTGCCAGCAGCTTAAGCACTAGCTTCTCCACCGGGGAGCTGTTTTTT.